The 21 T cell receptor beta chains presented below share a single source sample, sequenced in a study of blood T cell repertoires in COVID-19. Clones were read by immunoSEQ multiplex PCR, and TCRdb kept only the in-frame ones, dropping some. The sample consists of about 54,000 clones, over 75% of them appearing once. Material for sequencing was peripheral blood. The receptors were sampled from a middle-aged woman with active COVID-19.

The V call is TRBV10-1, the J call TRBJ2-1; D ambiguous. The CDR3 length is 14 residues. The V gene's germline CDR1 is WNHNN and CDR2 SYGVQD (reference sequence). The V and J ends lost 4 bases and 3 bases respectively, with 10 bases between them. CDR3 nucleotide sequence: TGCGCCAGCAGTGCCCAGACAATCTACAATGAGCAGTTCTTC. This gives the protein CASSAQTIYNEQFF.

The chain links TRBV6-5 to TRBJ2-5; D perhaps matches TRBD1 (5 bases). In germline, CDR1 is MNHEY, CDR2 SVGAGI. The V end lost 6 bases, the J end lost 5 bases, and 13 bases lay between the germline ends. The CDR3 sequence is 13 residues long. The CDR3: CASSLNPGETQYF. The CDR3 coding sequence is TGTGCCAGCAGCCTTAACCCAGGGGAGACCCAGTACTTC.

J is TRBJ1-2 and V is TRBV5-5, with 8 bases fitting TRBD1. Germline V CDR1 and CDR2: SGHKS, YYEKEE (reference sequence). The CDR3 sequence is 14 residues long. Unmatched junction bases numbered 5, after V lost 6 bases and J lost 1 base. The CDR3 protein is CASTRQGINYGYTF. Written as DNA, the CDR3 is TGTGCCAGCACCAGACAGGGGATTAACTATGGCTACACCTTC.

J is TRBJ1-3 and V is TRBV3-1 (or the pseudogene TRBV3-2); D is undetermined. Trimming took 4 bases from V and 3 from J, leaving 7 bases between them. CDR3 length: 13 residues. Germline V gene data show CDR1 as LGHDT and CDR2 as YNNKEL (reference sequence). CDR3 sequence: CASSPLDGNTIYF. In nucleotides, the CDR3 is TGTGCCAGCAGCCCCCTAGATGGAAACACCATATATTTT.

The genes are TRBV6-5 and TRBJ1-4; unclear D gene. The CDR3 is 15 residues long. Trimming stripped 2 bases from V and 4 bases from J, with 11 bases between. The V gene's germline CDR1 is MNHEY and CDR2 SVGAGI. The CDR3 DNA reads TGTGCCAGCAGTTACAGTTCGGAGAGTAATGAAAAACTGTTTTTT. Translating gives CASSYSSESNEKLFF.

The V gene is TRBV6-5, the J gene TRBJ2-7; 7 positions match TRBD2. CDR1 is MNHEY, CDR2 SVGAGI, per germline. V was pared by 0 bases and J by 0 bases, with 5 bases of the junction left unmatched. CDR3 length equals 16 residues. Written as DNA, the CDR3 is TGTGCCAGCAGTTACTCGGGCGGGAGAAGCTCCTACGAGCAGTACTTC. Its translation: CASSYSGGRSSYEQYF.

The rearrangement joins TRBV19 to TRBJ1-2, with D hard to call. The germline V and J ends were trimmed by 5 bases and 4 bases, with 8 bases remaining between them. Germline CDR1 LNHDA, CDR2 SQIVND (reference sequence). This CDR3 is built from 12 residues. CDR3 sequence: CASSPRAYGYTF. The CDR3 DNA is TGTGCCAGTAGTCCGAGGGCCTATGGCTACACCTTC.

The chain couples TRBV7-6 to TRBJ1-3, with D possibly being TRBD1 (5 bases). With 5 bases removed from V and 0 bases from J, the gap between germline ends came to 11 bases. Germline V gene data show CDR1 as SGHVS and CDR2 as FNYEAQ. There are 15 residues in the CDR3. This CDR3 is CASSLLGDSGNTIYF. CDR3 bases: TGTGCCAGCAGCCTGTTAGGGGACTCTGGAAACACCATATATTTT.

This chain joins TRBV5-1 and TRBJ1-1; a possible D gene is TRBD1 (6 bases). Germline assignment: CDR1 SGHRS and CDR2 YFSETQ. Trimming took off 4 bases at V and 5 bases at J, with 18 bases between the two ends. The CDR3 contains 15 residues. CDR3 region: CASSRKQGDGTEAFF. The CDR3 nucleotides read TGCGCCAGCAGCCGGAAACAGGGAGATGGGACTGAAGCTTTCTTT.

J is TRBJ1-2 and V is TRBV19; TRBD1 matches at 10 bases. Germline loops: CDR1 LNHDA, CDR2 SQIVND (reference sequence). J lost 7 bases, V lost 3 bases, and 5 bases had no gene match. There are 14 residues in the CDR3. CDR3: CASSMTGQGFGYTF. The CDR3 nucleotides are TGTGCCAGTAGTATGACGGGACAGGGGTTTGGCTACACCTTC.

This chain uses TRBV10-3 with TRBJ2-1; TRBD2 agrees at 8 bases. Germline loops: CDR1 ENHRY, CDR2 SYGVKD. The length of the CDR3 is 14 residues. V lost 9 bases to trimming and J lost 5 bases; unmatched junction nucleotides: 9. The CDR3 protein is CAIGDYGGDNEQFF. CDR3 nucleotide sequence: TGTGCCATAGGGGATTACGGGGGGGACAATGAGCAGTTCTTC.

This CDR3 reads CATEARGSDTQYF. CDR3 nucleotides: TGTGCCACTGAGGCGCGGGGTTCAGATACGCAGTATTTT. The V call is TRBV2, the J call TRBJ2-3, with TRBD2 as a possible D gene (6 bases). Trimming removed 10 bases at V and 4 bases at J, with 15 bases between. This CDR3 is built from 13 residues. CDR1 and CDR2 from the germline V gene are SNHLY and FYNNEI.

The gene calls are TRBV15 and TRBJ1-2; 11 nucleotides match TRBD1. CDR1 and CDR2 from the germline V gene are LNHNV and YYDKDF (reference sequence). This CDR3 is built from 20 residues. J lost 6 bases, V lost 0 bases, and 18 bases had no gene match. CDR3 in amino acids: CATSRDRGTGQGEISHGYTF. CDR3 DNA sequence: TGTGCCACCAGCAGAGATAGGGGAACGGGACAGGGGGAAATATCCCATGGCTACACCTTC.

The CDR3 sequence: CASSLAQDYYGYTF. CDR3 DNA: TGCGCCAGCAGCTTGGCACAGGATTACTATGGCTACACCTTC. V gene TRBV5-1 combines with J gene TRBJ1-2, with D possibly TRBD1 on 5 matching bases. Germline values: CDR1 SGHRS, CDR2 YFSETQ. The CDR3 is made up of 14 amino acids. Between the trimmed V and J ends, which lost 0 bases and 3 bases, there was a span of 9 bases.

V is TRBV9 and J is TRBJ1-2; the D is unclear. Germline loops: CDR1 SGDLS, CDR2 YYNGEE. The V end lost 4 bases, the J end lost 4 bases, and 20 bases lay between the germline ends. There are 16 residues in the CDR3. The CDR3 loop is CASSPRFGGSGYGYTF. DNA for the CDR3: TGTGCCAGCAGCCCCCGATTCGGAGGGAGTGGCTATGGCTACACCTTC. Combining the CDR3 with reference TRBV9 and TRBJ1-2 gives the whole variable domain DSGVTQTPKHLITATGQRVTLRCSPRSGDLSVYWYQQSLDQGLQFLIQYYNGEERAKGNILERFSAQQFPDLHSELNLSSLELGDSALYFCASSPRFGGSGYGYTFGSGTRLTVV.

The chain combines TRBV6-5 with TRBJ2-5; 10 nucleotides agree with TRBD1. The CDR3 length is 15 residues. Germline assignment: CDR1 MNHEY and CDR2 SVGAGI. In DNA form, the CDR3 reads TGTGCTATACACCGGCCGACAGGGGGCTCGGAGACCCAGTACTTC. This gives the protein CAIHRPTGGSETQYF.

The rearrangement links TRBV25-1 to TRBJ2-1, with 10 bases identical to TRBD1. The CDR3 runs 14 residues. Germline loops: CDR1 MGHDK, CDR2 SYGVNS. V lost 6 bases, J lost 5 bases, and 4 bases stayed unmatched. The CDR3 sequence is CASRGQGQNNEQFF. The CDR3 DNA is TGTGCCAGCAGGGGACAGGGGCAGAACAATGAGCAGTTCTTC.

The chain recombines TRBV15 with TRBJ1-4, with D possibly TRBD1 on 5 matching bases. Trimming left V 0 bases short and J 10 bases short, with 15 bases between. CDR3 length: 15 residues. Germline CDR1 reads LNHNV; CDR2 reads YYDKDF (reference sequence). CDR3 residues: CATSRDVAGHLKLFF. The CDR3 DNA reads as TGTGCCACCAGCAGAGATGTGGCAGGGCACCTAAAACTGTTTTTT.

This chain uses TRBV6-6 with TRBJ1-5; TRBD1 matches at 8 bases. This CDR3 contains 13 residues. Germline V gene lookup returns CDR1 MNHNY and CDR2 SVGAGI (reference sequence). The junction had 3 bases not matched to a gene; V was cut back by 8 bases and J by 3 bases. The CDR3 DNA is TGTGCCAGCGTACAGGGGGTCAATCAGCCCCAGCATTTT. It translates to CASVQGVNQPQHF.

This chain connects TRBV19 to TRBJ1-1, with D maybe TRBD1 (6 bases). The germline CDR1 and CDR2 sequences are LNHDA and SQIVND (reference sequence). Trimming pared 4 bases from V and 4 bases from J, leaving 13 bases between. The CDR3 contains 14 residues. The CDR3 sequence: CASSSERGGTEAFF. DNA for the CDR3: TGTGCCAGTAGTAGCGAAAGGGGGGGCACTGAAGCTTTCTTT.

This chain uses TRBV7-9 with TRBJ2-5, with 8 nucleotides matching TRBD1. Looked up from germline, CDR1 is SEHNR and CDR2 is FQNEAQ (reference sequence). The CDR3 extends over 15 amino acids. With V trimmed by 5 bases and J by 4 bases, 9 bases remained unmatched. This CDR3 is CASSLRTGFGETQYF. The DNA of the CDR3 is TGTGCCAGCAGCCTCCGGACAGGGTTCGGAGAGACCCAGTACTTC. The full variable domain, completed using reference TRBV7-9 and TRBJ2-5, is DTGVSQNPRHKITKRGQNVTFRCDPISEHNRLYWYRQTLGQGPEFLTYFQNEAQLEKSRLLSDRFSAERPKGSFSTLEIQRTEQGDSAMYLCASSLRTGFGETQYFGPGTRLLVL.